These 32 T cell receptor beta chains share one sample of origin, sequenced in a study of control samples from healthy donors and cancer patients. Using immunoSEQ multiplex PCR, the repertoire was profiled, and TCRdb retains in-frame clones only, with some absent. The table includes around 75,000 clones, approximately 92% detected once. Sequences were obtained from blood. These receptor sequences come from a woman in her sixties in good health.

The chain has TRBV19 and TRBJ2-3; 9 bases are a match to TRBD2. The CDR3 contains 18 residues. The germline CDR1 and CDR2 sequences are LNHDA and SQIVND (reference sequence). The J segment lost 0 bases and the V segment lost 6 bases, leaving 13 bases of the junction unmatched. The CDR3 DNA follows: TGTGCCAGTAGCCTCTCGCCTAGCGGGGTATCTAGCACAGATACGCAGTATTTT. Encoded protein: CASSLSPSGVSSTDTQYF.

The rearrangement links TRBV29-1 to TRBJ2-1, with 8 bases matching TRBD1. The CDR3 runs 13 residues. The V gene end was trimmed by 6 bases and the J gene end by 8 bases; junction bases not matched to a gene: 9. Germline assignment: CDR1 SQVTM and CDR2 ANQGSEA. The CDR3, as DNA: TGCAGCGTAGGTAGGGACAGGTTAGATGAGCAGTTCTTC. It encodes CSVGRDRLDEQFF.

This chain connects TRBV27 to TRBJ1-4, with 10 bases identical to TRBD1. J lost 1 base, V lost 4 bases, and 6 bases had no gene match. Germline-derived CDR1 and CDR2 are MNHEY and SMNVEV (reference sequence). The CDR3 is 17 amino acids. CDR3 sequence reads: CASSSYGTGETNEKLFF. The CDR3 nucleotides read TGTGCCAGCAGTTCCTATGGGACAGGGGAAACTAATGAAAAACTGTTTTTT.

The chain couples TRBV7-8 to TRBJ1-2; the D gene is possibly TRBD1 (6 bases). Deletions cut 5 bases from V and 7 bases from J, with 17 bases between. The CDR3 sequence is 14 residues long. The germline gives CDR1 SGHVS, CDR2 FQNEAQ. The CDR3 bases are TGTGCCAGCAGCCGGGGGGACACCGGGACTGGCTACACCTTC. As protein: CASSRGDTGTGYTF.

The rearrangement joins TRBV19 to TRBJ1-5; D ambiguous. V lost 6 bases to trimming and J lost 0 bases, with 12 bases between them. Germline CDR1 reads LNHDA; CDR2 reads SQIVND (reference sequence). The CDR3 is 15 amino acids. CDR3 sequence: CASRPRGDSNQPQHF. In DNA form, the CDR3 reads TGTGCCAGTAGACCCCGGGGAGATAGCAATCAGCCCCAGCATTTT.

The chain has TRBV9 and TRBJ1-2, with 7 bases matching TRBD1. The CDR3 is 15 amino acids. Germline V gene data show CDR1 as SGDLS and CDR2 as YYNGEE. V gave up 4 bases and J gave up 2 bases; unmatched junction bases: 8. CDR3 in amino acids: CASSPWDSINYGYTF. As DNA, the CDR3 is TGTGCCAGCAGCCCATGGGACAGTATAAACTATGGCTACACCTTC.

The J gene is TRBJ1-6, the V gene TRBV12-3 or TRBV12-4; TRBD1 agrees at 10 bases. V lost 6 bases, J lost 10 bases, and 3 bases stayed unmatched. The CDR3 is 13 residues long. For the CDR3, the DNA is TGTGCCAGCAGGACAGGGGGCAGATCACCCCTCCACTTT. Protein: CASRTGGRSPLHF.

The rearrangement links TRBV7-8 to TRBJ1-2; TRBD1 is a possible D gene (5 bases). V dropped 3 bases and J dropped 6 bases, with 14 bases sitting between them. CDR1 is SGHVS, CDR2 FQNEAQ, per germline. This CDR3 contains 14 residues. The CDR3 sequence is CASSLATAFNGYTF. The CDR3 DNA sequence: TGTGCCAGCAGCTTGGCGACAGCCTTTAATGGCTACACCTTC.

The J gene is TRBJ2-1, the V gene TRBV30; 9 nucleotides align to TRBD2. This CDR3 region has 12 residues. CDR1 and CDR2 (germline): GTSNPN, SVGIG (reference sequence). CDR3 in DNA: TGTTCTGTAGGGACTAGCTTCAATGAGCAGTTCTTC. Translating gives CSVGTSFNEQFF.

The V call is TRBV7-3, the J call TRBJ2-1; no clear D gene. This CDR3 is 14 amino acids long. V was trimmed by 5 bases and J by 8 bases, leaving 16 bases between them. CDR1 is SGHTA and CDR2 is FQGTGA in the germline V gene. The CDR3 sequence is CASSPFSGADEQFF. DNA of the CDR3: TGTGCCAGCAGCCCTTTTTCAGGTGCGGATGAGCAGTTCTTC.

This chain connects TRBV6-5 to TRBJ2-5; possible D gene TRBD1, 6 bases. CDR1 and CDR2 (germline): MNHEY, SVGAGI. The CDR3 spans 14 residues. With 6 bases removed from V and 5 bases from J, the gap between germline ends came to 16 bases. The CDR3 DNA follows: TGTGCCAGCAGACCCGACAGGTTCTGGGAGACCCAGTACTTC. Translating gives CASRPDRFWETQYF.

The CDR3 loop is CASSGQEGANVLTF. The CDR3 nucleotides read TGTGCCAGCAGCGGACAAGAAGGGGCCAACGTCCTGACTTTC. The rearrangement uses TRBV6-5 and TRBJ2-6, with D tentatively TRBD1 (5 bases). CDR1 MNHEY and CDR2 SVGAGI come from the germline V gene. This CDR3 has 14 amino acids. V was trimmed by 6 bases and J by 4 bases, leaving 10 bases between them.

This CDR3 is CASSPSGQGRGGYTF. The CDR3 DNA reads TGTGCCAGCAGCCCTTCGGGACAGGGAAGAGGTGGCTACACCTTC. The chain carries TRBV4-2 and TRBJ1-2, with 9 bases aligning to TRBD1. V lost 4 bases and J lost 7; bases outside the gene matches: 10. Germline CDR1 LGHNA, CDR2 YNFKEQ. CDR3 length: 15 residues.

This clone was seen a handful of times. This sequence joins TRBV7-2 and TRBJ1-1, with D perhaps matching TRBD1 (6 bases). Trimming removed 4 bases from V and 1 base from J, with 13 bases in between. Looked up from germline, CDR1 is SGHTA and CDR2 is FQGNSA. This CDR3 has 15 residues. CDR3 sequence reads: CASSWNPRGNTEAFF. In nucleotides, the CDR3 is TGTGCCAGCAGCTGGAATCCCAGGGGGAACACTGAAGCTTTCTTT.

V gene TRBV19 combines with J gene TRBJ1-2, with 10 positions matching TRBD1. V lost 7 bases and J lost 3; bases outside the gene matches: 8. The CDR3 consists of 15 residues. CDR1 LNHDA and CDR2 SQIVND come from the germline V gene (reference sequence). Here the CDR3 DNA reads TGTGCCAGTATTCCGGGACAGGGGATAGACTATGGCTACACCTTC. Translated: CASIPGQGIDYGYTF.

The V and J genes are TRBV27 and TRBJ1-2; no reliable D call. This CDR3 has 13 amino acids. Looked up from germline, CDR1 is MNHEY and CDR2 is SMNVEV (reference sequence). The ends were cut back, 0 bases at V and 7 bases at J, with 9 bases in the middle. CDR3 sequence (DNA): TGTGCCAGCAGTTTATCGCTTGGTTCTGGCTACACCTTC. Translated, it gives CASSLSLGSGYTF.

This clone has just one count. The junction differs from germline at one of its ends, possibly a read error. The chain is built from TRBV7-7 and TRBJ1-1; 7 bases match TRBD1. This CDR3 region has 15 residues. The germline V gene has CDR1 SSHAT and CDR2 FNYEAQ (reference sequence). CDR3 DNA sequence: TGTGCTAGCAGCTTAGGGGGACAGAGTCCCACTGAAGCTTTCTTT. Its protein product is CASSLGGQSPTEAFF.

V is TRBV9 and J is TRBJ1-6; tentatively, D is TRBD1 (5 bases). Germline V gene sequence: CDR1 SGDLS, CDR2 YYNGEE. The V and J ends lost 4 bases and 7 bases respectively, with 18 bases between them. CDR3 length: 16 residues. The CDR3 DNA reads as TGTGCCAGCAGCACCTACCGGGACCCCTCAAATTCACCCCTCCACTTT. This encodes CASSTYRDPSNSPLHF.

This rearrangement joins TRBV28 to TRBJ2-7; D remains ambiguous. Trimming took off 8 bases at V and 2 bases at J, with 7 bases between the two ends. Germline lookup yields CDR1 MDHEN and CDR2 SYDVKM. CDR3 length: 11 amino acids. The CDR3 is CASGNPYEQYF. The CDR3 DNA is TGTGCCAGCGGGAATCCCTACGAGCAGTACTTC.

The CDR3 is CASSGLGVDDEQYF. Written as DNA, the CDR3 is TGCGCCAGCAGTGGATTGGGGGTTGACGACGAGCAGTACTTC. This chain joins TRBV10-1 and TRBJ2-7; D possibly matches TRBD1 or TRBD2 (5 bases each). Between the trimmed V and J ends, which lost 4 bases and 5 bases, there was a span of 15 bases. This CDR3 has 14 amino acids. The germline gives CDR1 WNHNN, CDR2 SYGVQD (reference sequence).

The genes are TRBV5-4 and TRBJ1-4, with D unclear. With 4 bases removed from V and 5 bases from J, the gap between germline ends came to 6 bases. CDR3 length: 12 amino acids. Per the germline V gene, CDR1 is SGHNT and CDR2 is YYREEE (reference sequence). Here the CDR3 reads CASSTENEKLFF. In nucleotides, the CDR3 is TGTGCCAGCAGCACCGAAAATGAAAAACTGTTTTTT.

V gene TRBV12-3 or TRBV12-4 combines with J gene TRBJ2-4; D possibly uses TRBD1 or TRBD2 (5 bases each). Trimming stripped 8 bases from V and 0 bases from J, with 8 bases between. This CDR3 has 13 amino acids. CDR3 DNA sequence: TGTGCCAGCGGGGACCTAGCCAAAAACATTCAGTACTTC. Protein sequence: CASGDLAKNIQYF.

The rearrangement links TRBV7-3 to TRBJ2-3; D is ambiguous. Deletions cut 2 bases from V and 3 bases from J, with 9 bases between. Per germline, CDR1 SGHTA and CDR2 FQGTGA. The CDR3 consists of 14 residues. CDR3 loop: CASSLDRVTDTQYF. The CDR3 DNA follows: TGTGCCAGCAGCTTAGATAGGGTGACAGATACGCAGTATTTT.

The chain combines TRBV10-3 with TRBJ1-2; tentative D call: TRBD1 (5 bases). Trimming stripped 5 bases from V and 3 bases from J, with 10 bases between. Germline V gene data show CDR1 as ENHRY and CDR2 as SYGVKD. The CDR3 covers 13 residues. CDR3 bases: TGTGCCATCAGTATTGACAGTTACTATGGCTACACCTTC. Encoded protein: CAISIDSYYGYTF.

The CDR3, as DNA: TGTGCCAGTAGTGTAAACAGCTACTCTGGGGCCAACGTCCTGACTTTC. Encoded protein: CASSVNSYSGANVLTF. The V call is TRBV19, the J call TRBJ2-6, with unresolved D. Trimming took 5 bases from V and 0 from J, leaving 11 bases between them. Germline values: CDR1 LNHDA, CDR2 SQIVND (reference sequence). The CDR3 runs 16 residues.

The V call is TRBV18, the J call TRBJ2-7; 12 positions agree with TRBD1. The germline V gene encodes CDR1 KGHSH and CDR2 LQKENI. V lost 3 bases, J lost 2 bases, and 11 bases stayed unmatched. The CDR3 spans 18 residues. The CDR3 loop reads CASSPAGQGAKRTYEQYF. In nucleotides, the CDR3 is TGTGCCAGCTCACCCGCGGGACAGGGGGCCAAACGGACCTACGAGCAGTACTTC.

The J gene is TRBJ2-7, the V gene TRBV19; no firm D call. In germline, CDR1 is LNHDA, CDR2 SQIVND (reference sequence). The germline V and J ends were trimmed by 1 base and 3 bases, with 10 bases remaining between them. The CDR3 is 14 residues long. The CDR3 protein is CASSIAKGNYEQYF. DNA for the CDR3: TGTGCCAGTAGTATAGCAAAGGGTAACTACGAGCAGTACTTC.

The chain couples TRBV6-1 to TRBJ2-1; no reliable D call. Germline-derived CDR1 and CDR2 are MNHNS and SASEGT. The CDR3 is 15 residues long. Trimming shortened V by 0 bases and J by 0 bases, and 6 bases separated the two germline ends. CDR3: CASSEARGSYNEQFF. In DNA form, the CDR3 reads TGTGCCAGCAGTGAAGCGCGAGGCTCCTACAATGAGCAGTTCTTC.

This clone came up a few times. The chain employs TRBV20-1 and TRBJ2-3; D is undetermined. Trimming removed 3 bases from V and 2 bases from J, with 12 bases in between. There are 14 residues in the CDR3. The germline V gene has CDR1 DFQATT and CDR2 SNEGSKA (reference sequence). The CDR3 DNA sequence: TGCAGTGCTAGTCCCCCTGGGAACACAGATACGCAGTATTTT. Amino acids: CSASPPGNTDTQYF.

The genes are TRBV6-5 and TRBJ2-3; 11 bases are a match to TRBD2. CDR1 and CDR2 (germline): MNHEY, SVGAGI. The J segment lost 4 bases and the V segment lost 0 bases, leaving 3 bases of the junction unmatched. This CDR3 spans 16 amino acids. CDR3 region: CASSYSTSGSADTQYF. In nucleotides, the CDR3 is TGTGCCAGCAGTTACTCTACTAGCGGGAGTGCAGATACGCAGTATTTT.

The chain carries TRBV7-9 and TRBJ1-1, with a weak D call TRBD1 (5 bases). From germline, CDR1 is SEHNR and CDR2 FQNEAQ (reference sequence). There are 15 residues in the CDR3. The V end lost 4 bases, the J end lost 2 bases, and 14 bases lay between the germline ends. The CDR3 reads CASSSPGTANTEAFF. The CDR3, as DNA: TGTGCCAGCAGCTCTCCCGGGACGGCTAACACTGAAGCTTTCTTT. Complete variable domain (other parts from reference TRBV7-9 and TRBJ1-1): DTGVSQNPRHKITKRGQNVTFRCDPISEHNRLYWYRQTLGQGPEFLTYFQNEAQLEKSRLLSDRFSAERPKGSFSTLEIQRTEQGDSAMYLCASSSPGTANTEAFFGQGTRLTVV.

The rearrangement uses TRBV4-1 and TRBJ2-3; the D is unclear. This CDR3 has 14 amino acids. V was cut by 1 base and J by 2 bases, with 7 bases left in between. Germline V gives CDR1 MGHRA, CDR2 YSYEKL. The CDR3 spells CASSQAQHTDTQYF. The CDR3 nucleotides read TGCGCCAGCAGCCAAGCCCAACACACAGATACGCAGTATTTT.